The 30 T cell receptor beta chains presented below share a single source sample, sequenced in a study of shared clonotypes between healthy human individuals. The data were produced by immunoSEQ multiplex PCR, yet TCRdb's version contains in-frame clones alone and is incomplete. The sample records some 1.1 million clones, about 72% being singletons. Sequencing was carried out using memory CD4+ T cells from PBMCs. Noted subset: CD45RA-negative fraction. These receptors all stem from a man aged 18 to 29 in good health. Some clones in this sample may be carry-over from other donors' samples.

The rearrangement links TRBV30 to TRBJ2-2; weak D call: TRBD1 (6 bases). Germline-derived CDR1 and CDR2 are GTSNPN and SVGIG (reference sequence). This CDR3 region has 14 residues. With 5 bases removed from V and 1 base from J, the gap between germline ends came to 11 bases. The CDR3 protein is CAWVLGGNTGELFF. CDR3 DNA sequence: TGTGCCTGGGTTCTAGGGGGGAACACCGGGGAGCTGTTTTTT. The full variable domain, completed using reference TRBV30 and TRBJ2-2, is SQTIHQWPATLVQPVGSPLSLECTVEGTSNPNLYWYRQAAGRGLQLLFYSVGIGQISSEVPQNLSASRPQDRQFILSSKKLLLSDSGFYLCAWVLGGNTGELFFGEGSRLTVL.

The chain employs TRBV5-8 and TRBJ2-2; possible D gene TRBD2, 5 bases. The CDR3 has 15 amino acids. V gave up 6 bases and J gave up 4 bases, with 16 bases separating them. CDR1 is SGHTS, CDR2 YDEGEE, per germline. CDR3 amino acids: CASKWLAPGTGELFF. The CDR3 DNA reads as TGTGCCAGCAAATGGCTAGCCCCAGGCACCGGGGAGCTGTTTTTT. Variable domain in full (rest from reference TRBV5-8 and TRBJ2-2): EAGVTQSPTHLIKTRGQQATLRCSPISGHTSVYWYQQALGLGLQFLLWYDEGEERNRGNFPPRFSGRQFPNYSSELNVNALELEDSALYLCASKWLAPGTGELFFGEGSRLTVL.

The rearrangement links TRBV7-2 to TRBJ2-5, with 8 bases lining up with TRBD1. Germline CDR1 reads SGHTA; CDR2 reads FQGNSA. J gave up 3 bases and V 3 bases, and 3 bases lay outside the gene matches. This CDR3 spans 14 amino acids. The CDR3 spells CASSFPDREETQYF. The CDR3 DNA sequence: TGTGCCAGCAGCTTCCCGGACAGGGAAGAGACCCAGTACTTC.

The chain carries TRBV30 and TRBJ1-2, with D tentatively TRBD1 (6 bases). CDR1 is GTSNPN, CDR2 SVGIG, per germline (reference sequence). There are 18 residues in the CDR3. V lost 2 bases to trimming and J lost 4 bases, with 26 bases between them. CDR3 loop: CAWSYLRTAPHQFYGYTF. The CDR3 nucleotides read TGTGCCTGGAGTTACCTGCGGACAGCACCTCACCAGTTCTATGGCTACACCTTC.

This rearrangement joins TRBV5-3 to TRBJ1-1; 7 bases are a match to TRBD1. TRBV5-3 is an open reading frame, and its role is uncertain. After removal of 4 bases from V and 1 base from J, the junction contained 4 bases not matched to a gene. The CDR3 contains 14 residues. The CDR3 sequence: CARSNRGRNTEAFF. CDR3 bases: TGTGCCAGAAGCAACAGGGGTCGGAACACTGAAGCTTTCTTT.

The CDR3: CASSLVSGQPQHF. The DNA for the CDR3 is TGTGCCAGCAGCTTAGTATCTGGACAGCCCCAGCATTTT. This rearrangement joins TRBV7-8 to TRBJ1-5; D remains unclear. Looked up from germline, CDR1 is SGHVS and CDR2 is FQNEAQ. CDR3 length equals 13 residues. V lost 1 base, J lost 7 bases, and 8 bases lay in between.

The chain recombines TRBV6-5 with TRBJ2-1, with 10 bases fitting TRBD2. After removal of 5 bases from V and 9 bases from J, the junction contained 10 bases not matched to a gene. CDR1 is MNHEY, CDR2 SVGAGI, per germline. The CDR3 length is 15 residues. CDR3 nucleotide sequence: TGTGCCAGCAGTCGGGGGACTAGCGCCACCAGTGAGCAGTTCTTC. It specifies CASSRGTSATSEQFF.

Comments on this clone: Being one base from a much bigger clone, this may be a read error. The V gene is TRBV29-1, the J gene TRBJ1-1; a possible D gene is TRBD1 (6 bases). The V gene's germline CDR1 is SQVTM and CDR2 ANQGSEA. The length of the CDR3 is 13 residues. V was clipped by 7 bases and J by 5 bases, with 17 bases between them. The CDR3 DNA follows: TGCAGCGCTTCCGGACAGAGGAGAACTGAAGCTTTCTTT. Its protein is CSASGQRRTEAFF.

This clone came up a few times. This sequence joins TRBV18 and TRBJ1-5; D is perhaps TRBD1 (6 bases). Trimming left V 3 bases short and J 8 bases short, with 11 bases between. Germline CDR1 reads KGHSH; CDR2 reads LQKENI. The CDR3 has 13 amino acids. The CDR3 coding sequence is TGTGCCAGCTCACCCCACAGGGATGAGCCCCAGCATTTT. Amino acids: CASSPHRDEPQHF.

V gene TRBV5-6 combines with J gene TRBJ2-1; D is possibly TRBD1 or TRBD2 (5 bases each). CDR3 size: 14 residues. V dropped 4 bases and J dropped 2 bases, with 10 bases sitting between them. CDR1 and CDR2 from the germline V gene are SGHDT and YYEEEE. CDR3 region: CASSRGQAYNEQFF. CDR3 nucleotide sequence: TGTGCCAGCAGCCGGGGCCAAGCCTACAATGAGCAGTTCTTC.

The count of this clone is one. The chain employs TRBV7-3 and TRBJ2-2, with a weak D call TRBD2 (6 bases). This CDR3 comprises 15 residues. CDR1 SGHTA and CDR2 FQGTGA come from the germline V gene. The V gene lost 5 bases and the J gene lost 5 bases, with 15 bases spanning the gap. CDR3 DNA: TGTGCCAGCAGCCCCCGACTAGGCGGGACCGGGGAGCTGTTTTTT. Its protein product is CASSPRLGGTGELFF.

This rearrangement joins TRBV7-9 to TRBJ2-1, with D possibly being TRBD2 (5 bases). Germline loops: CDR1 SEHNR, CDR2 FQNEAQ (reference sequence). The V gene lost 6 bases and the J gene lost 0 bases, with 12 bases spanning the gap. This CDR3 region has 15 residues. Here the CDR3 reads CASRPPGSSYNEQFF. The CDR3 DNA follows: TGTGCCAGCAGACCCCCGGGGAGCTCCTACAATGAGCAGTTCTTC.

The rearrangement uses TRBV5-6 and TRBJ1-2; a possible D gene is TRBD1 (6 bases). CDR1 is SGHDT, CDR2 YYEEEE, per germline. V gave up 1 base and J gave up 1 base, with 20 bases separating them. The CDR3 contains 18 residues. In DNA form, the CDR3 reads TGTGCCAGCAGCTTGAGATCTACAGGGTCCCGACTTAACTATGGCTACACCTTC. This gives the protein CASSLRSTGSRLNYGYTF. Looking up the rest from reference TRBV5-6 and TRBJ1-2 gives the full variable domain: DAGVTQSPTHLIKTRGQQVTLRCSPKSGHDTVSWYQQALGQGPQFIFQYYEEEERQRGNFPDRFSGHQFPNYSSELNVNALLLGDSALYLCASSLRSTGSRLNYGYTFGSGTRLTVV.

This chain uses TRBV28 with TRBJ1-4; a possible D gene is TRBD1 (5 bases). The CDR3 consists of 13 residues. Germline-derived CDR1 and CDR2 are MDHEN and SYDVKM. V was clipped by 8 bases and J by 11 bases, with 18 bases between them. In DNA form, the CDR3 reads TGTGCCAGCCTCCCTGGGGGGGTTCCTAAACTGTTTTTT. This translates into CASLPGGVPKLFF.

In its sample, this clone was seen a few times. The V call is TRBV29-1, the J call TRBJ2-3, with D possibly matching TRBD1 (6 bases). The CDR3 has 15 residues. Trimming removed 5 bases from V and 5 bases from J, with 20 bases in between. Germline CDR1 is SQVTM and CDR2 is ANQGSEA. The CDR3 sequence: CSVTIQGTLIDTQYF. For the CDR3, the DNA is TGCAGCGTTACAATCCAGGGGACCTTAATAGATACGCAGTATTTT.

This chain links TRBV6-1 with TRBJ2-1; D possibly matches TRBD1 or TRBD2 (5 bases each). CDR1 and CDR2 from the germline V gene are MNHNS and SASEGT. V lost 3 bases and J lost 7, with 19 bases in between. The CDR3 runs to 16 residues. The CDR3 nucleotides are TGTGCCAGCAGTGATCGGGACGGACTTTCGAGTAATGAGCAGTTCTTC. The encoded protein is CASSDRDGLSSNEQFF.

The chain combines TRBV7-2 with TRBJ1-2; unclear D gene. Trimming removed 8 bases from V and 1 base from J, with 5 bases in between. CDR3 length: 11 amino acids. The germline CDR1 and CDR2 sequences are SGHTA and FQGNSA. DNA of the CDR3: TGTGCCAGCGGCATTAACTATGGCTACACCTTC. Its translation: CASGINYGYTF. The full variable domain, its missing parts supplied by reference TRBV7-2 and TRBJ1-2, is GAGVSQSPSNKVTEKGKDVELRCDPISGHTALYWYRQSLGQGLEFLIYFQGNSAPDKSGLPSDRFSAERTGGSVSTLTIQRTQQEDSAVYLCASGINYGYTFGSGTRLTVV.

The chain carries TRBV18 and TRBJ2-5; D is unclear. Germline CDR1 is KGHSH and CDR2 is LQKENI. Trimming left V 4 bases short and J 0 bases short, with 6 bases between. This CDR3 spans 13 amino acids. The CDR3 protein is CASSRSNQETQYF. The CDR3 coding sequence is TGTGCCAGCTCACGGTCAAACCAAGAGACCCAGTACTTC.

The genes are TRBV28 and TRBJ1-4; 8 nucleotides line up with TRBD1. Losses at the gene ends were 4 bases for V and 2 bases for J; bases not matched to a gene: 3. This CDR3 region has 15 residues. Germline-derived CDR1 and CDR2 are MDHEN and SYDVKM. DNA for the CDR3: TGTGCCAGCAGTTCTTGGACAGGGACTAATGAAAAACTGTTTTTT. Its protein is CASSSWTGTNEKLFF.

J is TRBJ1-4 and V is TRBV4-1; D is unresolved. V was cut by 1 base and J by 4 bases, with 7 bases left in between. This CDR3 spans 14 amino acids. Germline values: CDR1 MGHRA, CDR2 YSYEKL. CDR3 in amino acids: CASSQVTVNEKLFF. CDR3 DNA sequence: TGCGCCAGCAGCCAAGTTACGGTTAATGAAAAACTGTTTTTT.

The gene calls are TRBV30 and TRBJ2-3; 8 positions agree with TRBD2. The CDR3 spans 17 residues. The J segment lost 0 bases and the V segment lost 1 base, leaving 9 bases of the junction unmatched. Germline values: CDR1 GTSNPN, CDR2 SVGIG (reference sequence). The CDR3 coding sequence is TGTGCCTGGAGTGGAAGAGGCCTAGCGGGCAGCACAGATACGCAGTATTTT. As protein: CAWSGRGLAGSTDTQYF.

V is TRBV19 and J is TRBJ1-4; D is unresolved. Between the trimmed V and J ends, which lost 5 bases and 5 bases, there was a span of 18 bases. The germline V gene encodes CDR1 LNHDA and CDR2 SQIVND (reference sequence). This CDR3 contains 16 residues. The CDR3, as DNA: TGTGCCAGTAGTCCCCCTAGATCGGACCGAAATGAAAAACTGTTTTTT. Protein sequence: CASSPPRSDRNEKLFF.

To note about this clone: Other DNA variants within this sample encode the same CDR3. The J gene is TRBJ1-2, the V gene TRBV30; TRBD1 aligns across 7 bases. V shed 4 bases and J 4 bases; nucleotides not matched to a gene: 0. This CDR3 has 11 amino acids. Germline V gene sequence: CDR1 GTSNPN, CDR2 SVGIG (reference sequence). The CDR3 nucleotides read TGTGCCTGGACAGGGGGCTATGGCTACACCTTC. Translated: CAWTGGYGYTF.

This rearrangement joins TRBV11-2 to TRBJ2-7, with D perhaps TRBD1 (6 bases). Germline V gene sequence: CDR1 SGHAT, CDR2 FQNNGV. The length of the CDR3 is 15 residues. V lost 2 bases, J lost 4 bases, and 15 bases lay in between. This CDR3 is CASSLLYRDKYEQYF. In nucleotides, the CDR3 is TGTGCCAGCAGCTTACTGTACAGGGACAAGTACGAGCAGTACTTC.

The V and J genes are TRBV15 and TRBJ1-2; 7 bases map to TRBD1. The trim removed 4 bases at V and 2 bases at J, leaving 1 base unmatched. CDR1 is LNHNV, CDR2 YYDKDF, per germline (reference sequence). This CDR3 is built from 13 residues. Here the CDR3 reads CATSMDRNYGYTF. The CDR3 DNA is TGTGCCACCAGCATGGACAGGAACTATGGCTACACCTTC.

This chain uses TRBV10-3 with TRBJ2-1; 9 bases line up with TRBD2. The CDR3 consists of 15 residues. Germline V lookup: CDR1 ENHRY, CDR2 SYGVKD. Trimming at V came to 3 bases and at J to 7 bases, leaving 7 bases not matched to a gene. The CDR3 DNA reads TGTGCCATCAGTGAAGCGGGAGGTGTTTGGAATGAGCAGTTCTTC. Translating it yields CAISEAGGVWNEQFF.

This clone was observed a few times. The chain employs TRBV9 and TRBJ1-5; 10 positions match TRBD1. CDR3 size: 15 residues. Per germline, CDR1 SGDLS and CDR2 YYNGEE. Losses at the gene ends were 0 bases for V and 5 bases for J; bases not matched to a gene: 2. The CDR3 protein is CASSVGTGGDQPQHF. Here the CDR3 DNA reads TGTGCCAGCAGCGTAGGGACAGGGGGGGATCAGCCCCAGCATTTT.

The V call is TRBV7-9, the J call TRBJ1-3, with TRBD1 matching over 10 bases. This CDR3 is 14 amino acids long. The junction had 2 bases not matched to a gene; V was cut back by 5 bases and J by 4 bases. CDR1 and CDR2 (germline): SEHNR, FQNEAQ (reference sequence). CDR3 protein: CASSDRGRGNTIYF. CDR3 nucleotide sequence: TGTGCCAGCAGCGACAGGGGGCGCGGAAACACCATATATTTT. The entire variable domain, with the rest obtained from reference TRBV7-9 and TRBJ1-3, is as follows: DTGVSQNPRHKITKRGQNVTFRCDPISEHNRLYWYRQTLGQGPEFLTYFQNEAQLEKSRLLSDRFSAERPKGSFSTLEIQRTEQGDSAMYLCASSDRGRGNTIYFGEGSWLTVV.

This CDR3 reads CASSLAQGRETQYF. CDR3 nucleotide sequence: TGCGCCAGCAGCTTGGCACAGGGGAGAGAGACCCAGTACTTC. The V and J genes are TRBV5-1 and TRBJ2-5; the match to TRBD1 covers 7 bases. From germline, CDR1 is SGHRS and CDR2 YFSETQ. The V and J ends lost 0 bases and 4 bases, in that order; junction bases with no gene match: 3. The CDR3 spans 14 residues. The entire variable domain, with the rest obtained from reference TRBV5-1 and TRBJ2-5, is as follows: KAGVTQTPRYLIKTRGQQVTLSCSPISGHRSVSWYQQTPGQGLQFLFEYFSETQRNKGNFPGRFSGRQFSNSRSEMNVSTLELGDSALYLCASSLAQGRETQYFGPGTRLLVL.

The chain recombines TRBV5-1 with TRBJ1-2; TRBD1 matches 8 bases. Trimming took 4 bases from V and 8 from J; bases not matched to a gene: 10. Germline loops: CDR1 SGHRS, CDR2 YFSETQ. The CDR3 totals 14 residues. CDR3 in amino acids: CASSNGGQGRGYTF. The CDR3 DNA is TGCGCCAGCAGCAACGGAGGACAGGGAAGGGGCTACACCTTC.